This TCR beta chain is from a study of vaccination effects on CD4 cells after COVID-19. Overall study results and limits: Small numbers of convalescent patients limited the study. It also lacked early post-infection timepoints.

Trimming took 6 bases from V and 5 from J, leaving 16 bases between them. CDR1 and CDR2 (germline): MRHNA, SNTAGT. The CDR3 covers 14 residues. On this clone itself: Its antigen is undetermined.

Sequencing in the ViraFEST assay came after antigen-specific CD4+ T cells had been expanded with viral peptide pools, which were used to stimulate PBMC. CD4+ T cell isolation took place after approximately 11 days of culture. All participants had two doses of either the BNT162b2 or mRNA-1273 vaccine. Prior SARS-CoV-2 infection was absent in the vaccine recipients, as shown by negative nucleocapsid antibodies. Assay: immunoSEQ multiplex PCR; the TCRdb copy retains only in-frame clones and omits some. The table records almost 30,000 clones, roughly 74% of them present only once. The gene calls are TRBV6-4 and TRBJ2-5; no clear D. The receptor comes from a human donor who received a COVID-19 vaccine. The sequences come from CD4+ T cells from PBMCs cultured with HCoV-OC43 spike peptides, collected after COVID-19 vaccination. Documented subset: HCoV-OC43 spike overlapping peptide pool stimulation. CDR3 amino acids: CASSQDFSGETQYF. CDR3 sequence (DNA): TGTGCCAGCAGCCAGGATTTTTCTGGGGAGACCCAGTACTTC.